Below, 24 T cell receptor beta chains from the same sample are listed, as sequenced in a study of T cell responses to AZD1222 COVID-19 vaccine. The protocol was immunoSEQ multiplex PCR, while the TCRdb copy is restricted to in-frame clones and leaves out a portion. In the table there are about 73,000 clones, 75% to 90% of which are singletons. Specimen: peripheral blood, collected 28 days after the second AZD1222 dose. The receptors were gathered from an adult who received the AZD1222 COVID-19 vaccine.

The V call is TRBV5-1, the J call TRBJ1-1; 11 bases are shared with TRBD1. The CDR3 contains 14 residues. V lost 4 bases to trimming and J lost 4 bases; unmatched junction nucleotides: 3. Germline CDR1 SGHRS, CDR2 YFSETQ. DNA for the CDR3: TGCGCCAGCAGCCCAGGGACAGGGGGCACTGAAGCTTTCTTT. Protein: CASSPGTGGTEAFF.

CDR3 sequence (DNA): TGTGCAAGTCGCTTAGAAGGACAGGGGTTCTCCTACGAGCAGTACTTC. Its protein is CASRLEGQGFSYEQYF. The rearrangement uses TRBV12-2 and TRBJ2-7; the DNA was not used to check the table's D call, TRBD1. TRBV12-2 is noted as a pseudogene. The CDR3 runs to 16 residues.

This clone was seen just once. The gene calls are TRBV5-1 and TRBJ2-2, with 8 positions matching TRBD1. CDR3 length: 16 residues. CDR1 and CDR2 from the germline V gene are SGHRS and YFSETQ. Trimming cost V 4 bases and J 3 bases; bases outside gene matches: 8. The CDR3 DNA sequence: TGCGCCAGCAGCGCAAGGACAGGGCAGGACACCGGGGAGCTGTTTTTT. This codes for CASSARTGQDTGELFF.

The sample holds one count of this clone. The chain carries TRBV2 and TRBJ2-7, with D perhaps given as TRBD1 or TRBD2 (7 bases each). V was shortened by 0 bases and J by 6 bases, with 18 bases between the two germline ends. CDR1 is SNHLY, CDR2 FYNNEI, per germline. The CDR3 spans 16 residues. The CDR3 DNA reads as TGTGCCAGCAGTGAAGCTGCTTCAGGGGGGGGGCCCGAGCAGTACTTC. It is translated as CASSEAASGGGPEQYF.

The rearrangement uses TRBV19 and TRBJ1-3, with D perhaps TRBD1 (5 bases). Germline V gene sequence: CDR1 LNHDA, CDR2 SQIVND (reference sequence). The CDR3 loop spans 14 amino acids. Deletions cut 9 bases from V and 0 bases from J, with 12 bases between. CDR3 loop: CASKGDVSGNTIYF. The CDR3 region has the DNA TGTGCCAGCAAAGGGGACGTCTCTGGAAACACCATATATTTT.

V gene TRBV5-6 combines with J gene TRBJ1-1; D gene uncertain. The V and J ends lost 4 bases and 5 bases respectively, with 9 bases between them. The CDR3 consists of 12 residues. Germline V gene sequence: CDR1 SGHDT, CDR2 YYEEEE. The CDR3: CASSLGWTEAFF. The CDR3 DNA follows: TGTGCCAGCAGCCTAGGTTGGACTGAAGCTTTCTTT.

This clone turned up a few times. At one boundary the junction diverges from the germline segment, which might be a read error. The rearrangement uses TRBV15 and TRBJ1-1; TRBD1 is a possible D gene (6 bases). The germline V gene has CDR1 LNHNV and CDR2 YYDKDF (reference sequence). This CDR3 is 13 amino acids long. The CDR3 nucleotides read TGTGCCACCAGCCGAGAGGGGGACACTGAAGCTTTCTTT. Its translation is CATSREGDTEAFF.

The chain is built from TRBV7-9 and TRBJ2-2; D may be TRBD2 (6 bases). Germline V gives CDR1 SEHNR, CDR2 FQNEAQ (reference sequence). This CDR3 is 15 amino acids long. Trimming took 5 bases from V and 6 from J, leaving 16 bases between them. The CDR3 bases are TGTGCCAGCAGCCATAGGTTCGGGGGACCCGGGGAGCTGTTTTTT. It codes for CASSHRFGGPGELFF.

The chain employs TRBV5-1 and TRBJ2-1; TRBD2 agrees at 10 bases. In germline, CDR1 is SGHRS, CDR2 YFSETQ. J was trimmed by 9 bases and V by 1 base; bases with no gene match: 13. There are 17 residues in the CDR3. CDR3 loop: CASSLRSGGSLGGEQFF. The DNA for the CDR3 is TGCGCCAGCAGCTTGCGTAGCGGGGGGTCCCTTGGGGGTGAGCAGTTCTTC.

This clone was found once. This chain joins TRBV5-1 and TRBJ1-1; tentatively, D is TRBD1 (5 bases). This CDR3 contains 15 residues. Trimming removed 0 bases from V and 1 base from J, with 10 bases in between. The germline gives CDR1 SGHRS, CDR2 YFSETQ. The CDR3 DNA follows: TGCGCCAGCAGCTTGGGGTCAGGGTCGAACACTGAAGCTTTCTTT. Amino acid sequence: CASSLGSGSNTEAFF. Based on the CDR3 plus reference TRBV5-1 and TRBJ1-1, the full variable domain is KAGVTQTPRYLIKTRGQQVTLSCSPISGHRSVSWYQQTPGQGLQFLFEYFSETQRNKGNFPGRFSGRQFSNSRSEMNVSTLELGDSALYLCASSLGSGSNTEAFFGQGTRLTVV.

The chain joins TRBV3-1 (or the pseudogene TRBV3-2) to TRBJ2-7, with a tentative D call TRBD1 (6 bases). Trimming removed 5 bases from V and 4 bases from J, with 15 bases in between. Germline loops: CDR1 LGHDT, CDR2 YNNKEL (reference sequence). This CDR3 spans 14 amino acids. CDR3: CASSALDRNYEQYF. In DNA form, the CDR3 reads TGTGCCAGCAGCGCGCTGGACAGAAATTACGAGCAGTACTTC.

J is TRBJ1-2 and V is TRBV13; a weak D match, TRBD1 (5 bases). CDR1 and CDR2 from the germline V gene are PRHDT and FYEKMQ (reference sequence). This CDR3 has 12 amino acids. V lost 4 bases to trimming and J lost 8 bases, with 11 bases between them. CDR3 in amino acids: CASSYRGDGYTF. CDR3 DNA sequence: TGTGCCAGCAGCTATCGGGGCGACGGCTACACCTTC.

This clone was found once. This chain uses TRBV5-1 with TRBJ1-6; perhaps TRBD1 as D (6 bases). The germline gives CDR1 SGHRS, CDR2 YFSETQ. There are 15 residues in the CDR3. Trimming stripped 4 bases from V and 7 bases from J, with 15 bases between. The CDR3 DNA reads TGCGCCAGCAGCCCACGGACAGCGGAAAATTCACCCCTCCACTTT. It specifies CASSPRTAENSPLHF.

The CDR3 nucleotides read TGTGCCAGTAGGCTGGACGGGCCGGGTCAAAAACTGTTTTTT. It is translated as CASRLDGPGQKLFF. The V and J genes are TRBV2 and TRBJ1-4; D is unresolved. The CDR3 has 14 amino acids. The germline CDR1 and CDR2 sequences are SNHLY and FYNNEI. V was clipped by 9 bases and J by 9 bases, with 20 bases between them.

This clone occurred once. V usage is TRBV5-6 and J usage is TRBJ2-1; 11 bases map to TRBD1. The CDR3 spans 15 residues. V lost 3 bases to trimming and J lost 7 bases; unmatched junction nucleotides: 6. Germline CDR1 SGHDT, CDR2 YYEEEE. The CDR3 region is CASSYRDRGDNEQFF. The CDR3 coding sequence is TGTGCCAGCAGCTACCGGGACAGGGGGGATAATGAGCAGTTCTTC.

The rearrangement uses TRBV9 and TRBJ1-6, with 7 bases that match TRBD1. The V and J ends lost 3 bases and 9 bases, in that order; junction bases with no gene match: 3. The CDR3 totals 13 residues. CDR1 and CDR2 from the germline V gene are SGDLS and YYNGEE. The CDR3 reads CASSGTGISPLHF. The CDR3 coding sequence is TGTGCCAGCAGCGGGACAGGAATTTCACCCCTCCACTTT. Supplemented by reference TRBV9 and TRBJ1-6, the full variable domain reads DSGVTQTPKHLITATGQRVTLRCSPRSGDLSVYWYQQSLDQGLQFLIQYYNGEERAKGNILERFSAQQFPDLHSELNLSSLELGDSALYFCASSGTGISPLHFGNGTRLTVT.

The V and J genes are TRBV5-1 and TRBJ2-5, with D hard to call. Germline assignment: CDR1 SGHRS and CDR2 YFSETQ. The CDR3 contains 12 residues. The V end lost 3 bases, the J end lost 5 bases, and 8 bases lay between the germline ends. The DNA for the CDR3 is TGCGCCAGCAGCTCGGACGGGGAGACCCAGTACTTC. It codes for CASSSDGETQYF.

The gene calls are TRBV6-5 and TRBJ2-4; D is ambiguous. V shed 2 bases and J shed 0 bases, with 11 bases lying between them. Germline CDR1 MNHEY, CDR2 SVGAGI. The length of the CDR3 is 16 residues. The CDR3 sequence: CASSYSDTQAKNIQYF. CDR3 nucleotides: TGTGCCAGCAGTTACAGCGACACTCAAGCCAAAAACATTCAGTACTTC.

The count of this clone is one. This rearrangement joins TRBV5-1 to TRBJ2-1; maybe TRBD2 (5 bases). Germline CDR1 and CDR2: SGHRS and YFSETQ. The V end lost 3 bases, the J end lost 0 bases, and 13 bases lay between the germline ends. CDR3 length equals 16 residues. This chain's CDR3 is CASSSEGKSSYNEQFF. CDR3 bases: TGCGCCAGCAGCTCAGAGGGAAAAAGCTCCTACAATGAGCAGTTCTTC.

The chain combines TRBV6-5 with TRBJ1-6; D is uncertain. The CDR3 runs to 15 residues. The germline CDR1 and CDR2 sequences are MNHEY and SVGAGI. V lost 7 bases and J lost 14, with 24 bases in between. The CDR3 sequence: CASNLLSTVLGSLHF. The CDR3 DNA is TGTGCCAGCAACTTACTGTCGACGGTGCTTGGTTCCCTCCACTTT.

The chain uses TRBV18 and TRBJ1-2, with no clear D. Germline V gene lookup returns CDR1 KGHSH and CDR2 LQKENI. V was cut by 5 bases and J by 4 bases, with 8 bases left in between. The CDR3 totals 12 residues. The CDR3, as DNA: TGTGCCAGCTCAGCCCCCTCCTATGGCTACACCTTC. It codes for CASSAPSYGYTF.

The V gene is TRBV2, the J gene TRBJ1-4, with 7 bases fitting TRBD1. Germline CDR1 is SNHLY and CDR2 is FYNNEI. This CDR3 comprises 15 residues. Trimming at V came to 8 bases and at J to 4 bases, leaving 10 bases not matched to a gene. CDR3 bases: TGTGCCAGCGCTCGCGGAGGGGGCCTTAATGAAAAACTGTTTTTT. It translates to CASARGGGLNEKLFF.

V is TRBV12-3 or TRBV12-4 and J is TRBJ2-2; TRBD1 is a possible D gene (6 bases). This CDR3 region has 13 residues. Trimming removed 6 bases at V and 7 bases at J, with 12 bases between. CDR3 bases: TGTGCCAGCAGCCCTCAGGGGAGCGGGGAGCTGTTTTTT. It encodes CASSPQGSGELFF.

This chain links TRBV6-5 with TRBJ2-5, with D hard to call. This CDR3 comprises 14 residues. The V end lost 5 bases, the J end lost 0 bases, and 10 bases lay between the germline ends. CDR1 and CDR2 (germline): MNHEY, SVGAGI. In DNA form, the CDR3 reads TGTGCCAGCAGTCGTCAGTCGTACCAAGAGACCCAGTACTTC. Amino acids: CASSRQSYQETQYF.